Many counts were recorded for the clone carrying this TCR beta chain. No antigen is known for it. This specimen belongs to a study of early T cells in non-severe SARS-CoV-2 infection. Background on the study: Sequencing of unsorted whole blood was done on bulk RNA, leaving chains unpaired. Study-wide findings and caveats: Private and CD4 specificities were missed by VDJdb matching, skewed to anti-spike CD8.

This CDR3 has 18 residues. Trimming shortened V by 1 base and J by 0 bases, and 20 bases separated the two germline ends. The germline V gene encodes CDR1 SQVTM and CDR2 ANQGSEA. TCRdb re-derived calls from the 5' RACE reads in MiXCR, one entry per CDR3 protein. The data show over 80,000 distinct CDR3 sequences, 9.5% to 15% seen once. The starting material was whole blood, obtained at baseline. This chain links TRBV29-1 with TRBJ2-3; maybe TRBD1 (6 bases). This sequence originates from an adult who was a healthcare worker with PCR-confirmed SARS-CoV-2 infection or an uninfected control (not recorded which). CDR3 sequence: CSVEGAKRTVSSTDTQYF. CDR3 nucleotide sequence: TGCAGCGTTGAAGGGGCAAAGAGGACAGTTTCCAGCACAGATACGCAGTATTTT.